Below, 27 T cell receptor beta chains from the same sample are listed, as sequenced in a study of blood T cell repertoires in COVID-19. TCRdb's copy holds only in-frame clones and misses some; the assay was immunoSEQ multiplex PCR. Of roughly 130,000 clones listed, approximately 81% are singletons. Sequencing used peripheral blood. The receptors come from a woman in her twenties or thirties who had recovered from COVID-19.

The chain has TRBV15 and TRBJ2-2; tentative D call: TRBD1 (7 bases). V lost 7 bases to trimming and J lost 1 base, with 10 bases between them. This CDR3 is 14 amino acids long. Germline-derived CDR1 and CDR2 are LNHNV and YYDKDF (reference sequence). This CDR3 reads CATTQGGNTGELFF. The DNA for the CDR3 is TGTGCCACCACCCAGGGGGGGAACACCGGGGAGCTGTTTTTT.

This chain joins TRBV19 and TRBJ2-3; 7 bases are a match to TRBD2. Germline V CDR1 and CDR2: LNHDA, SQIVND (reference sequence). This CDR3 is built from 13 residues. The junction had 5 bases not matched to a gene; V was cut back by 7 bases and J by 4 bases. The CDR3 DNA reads TGTGCCAGTATGCGGGAGAGGTCAGATACGCAGTATTTT. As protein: CASMRERSDTQYF. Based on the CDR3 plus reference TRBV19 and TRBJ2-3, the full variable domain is DGGITQSPKYLFRKEGQNVTLSCEQNLNHDAMYWYRQDPGQGLRLIYYSQIVNDFQKGDIAEGYSVSREKKESFPLTVTSAQKNPTAFYLCASMRERSDTQYFGPGTRLTVL.

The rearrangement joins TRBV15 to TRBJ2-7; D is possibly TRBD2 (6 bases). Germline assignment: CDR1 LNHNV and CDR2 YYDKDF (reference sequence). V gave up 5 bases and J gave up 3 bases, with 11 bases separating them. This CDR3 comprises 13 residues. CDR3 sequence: CATSSRDFYEQYF. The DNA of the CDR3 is TGTGCCACCAGCTCCCGGGACTTCTACGAGCAGTACTTC.

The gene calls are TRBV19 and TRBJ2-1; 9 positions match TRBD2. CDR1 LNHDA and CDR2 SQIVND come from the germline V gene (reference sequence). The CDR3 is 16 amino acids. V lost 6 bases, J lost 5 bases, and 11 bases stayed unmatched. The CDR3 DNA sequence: TGTGCCAGTAGCTTATATAGCGGGGGAGCTAACAATGAGCAGTTCTTC. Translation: CASSLYSGGANNEQFF.

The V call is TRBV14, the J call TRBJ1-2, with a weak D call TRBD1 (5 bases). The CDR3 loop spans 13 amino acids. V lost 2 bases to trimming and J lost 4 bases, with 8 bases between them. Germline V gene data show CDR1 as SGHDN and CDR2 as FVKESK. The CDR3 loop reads CASSQQDSYGYTF. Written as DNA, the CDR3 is TGTGCCAGCAGCCAACAAGACAGCTATGGCTACACCTTC.

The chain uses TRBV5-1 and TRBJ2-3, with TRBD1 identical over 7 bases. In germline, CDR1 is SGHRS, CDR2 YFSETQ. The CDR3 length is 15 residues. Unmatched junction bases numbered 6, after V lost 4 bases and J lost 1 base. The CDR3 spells CASSRQGTGTDTQYF. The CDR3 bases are TGCGCCAGCAGCCGACAGGGAACGGGCACAGATACGCAGTATTTT.

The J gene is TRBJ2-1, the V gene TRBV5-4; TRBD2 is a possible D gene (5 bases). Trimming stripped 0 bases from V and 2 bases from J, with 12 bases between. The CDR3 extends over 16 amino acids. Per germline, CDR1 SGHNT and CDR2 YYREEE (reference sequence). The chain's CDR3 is CASSLAVVRAYNEQFF. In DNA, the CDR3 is TGTGCCAGCAGCTTGGCCGTGGTGAGGGCCTACAATGAGCAGTTCTTC. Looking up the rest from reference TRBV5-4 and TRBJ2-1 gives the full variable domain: ETGVTQSPTHLIKTRGQQVTLRCSSQSGHNTVSWYQQALGQGPQFIFQYYREEENGRGNFPPRFSGLQFPNYSSELNVNALELDDSALYLCASSLAVVRAYNEQFFGPGTRLTVL.

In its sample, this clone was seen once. The DNA for the CDR3 is TGTGCCAGCAGCCAACCCCCAACGGCCCTAGCGGGCTATAAAGAGACCCAGTACTTC. Amino acid sequence: CASSQPPTALAGYKETQYF. The chain couples TRBV3-1 (or the pseudogene TRBV3-2) to TRBJ2-5; 8 positions agree with TRBD2. The trim removed 2 bases at V and 3 bases at J, leaving 17 bases unmatched. Germline assignment: CDR1 LGHDT and CDR2 YNNKEL (reference sequence). CDR3 length equals 19 residues.

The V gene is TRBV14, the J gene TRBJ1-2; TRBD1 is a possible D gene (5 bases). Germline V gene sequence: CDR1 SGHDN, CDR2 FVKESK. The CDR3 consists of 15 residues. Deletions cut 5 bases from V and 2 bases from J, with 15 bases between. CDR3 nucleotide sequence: TGTGCCAGCAGCGCTCGAAGGGACTGGAACTATGGCTACACCTTC. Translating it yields CASSARRDWNYGYTF.

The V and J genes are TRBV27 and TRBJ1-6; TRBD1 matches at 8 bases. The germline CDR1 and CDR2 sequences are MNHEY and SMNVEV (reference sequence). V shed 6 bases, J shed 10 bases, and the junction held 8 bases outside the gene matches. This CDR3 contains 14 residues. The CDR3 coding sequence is TGTGCCAGCAGCTCGACAGGGGAAGGGTCACCCCTCCACTTT. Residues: CASSSTGEGSPLHF.

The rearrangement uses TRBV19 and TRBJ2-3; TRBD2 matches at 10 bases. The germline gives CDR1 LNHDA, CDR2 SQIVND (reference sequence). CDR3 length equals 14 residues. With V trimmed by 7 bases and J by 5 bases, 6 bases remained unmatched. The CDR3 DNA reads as TGTGCCAGTAAGGAGCGGGGGGGCCGAGATACGCAGTATTTT. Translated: CASKERGGRDTQYF.

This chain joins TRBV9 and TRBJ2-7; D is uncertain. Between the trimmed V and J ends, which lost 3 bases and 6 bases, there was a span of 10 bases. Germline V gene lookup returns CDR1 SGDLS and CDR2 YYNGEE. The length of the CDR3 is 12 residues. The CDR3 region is CASSGLPGEQYF. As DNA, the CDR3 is TGTGCCAGCAGCGGGCTACCGGGCGAGCAGTACTTC.

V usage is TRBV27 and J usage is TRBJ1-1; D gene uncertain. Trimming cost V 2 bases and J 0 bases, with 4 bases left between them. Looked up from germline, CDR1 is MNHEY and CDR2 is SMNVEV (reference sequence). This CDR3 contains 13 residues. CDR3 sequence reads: CASSLQVNTEAFF. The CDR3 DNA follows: TGTGCCAGCAGTTTACAGGTGAACACTGAAGCTTTCTTT.

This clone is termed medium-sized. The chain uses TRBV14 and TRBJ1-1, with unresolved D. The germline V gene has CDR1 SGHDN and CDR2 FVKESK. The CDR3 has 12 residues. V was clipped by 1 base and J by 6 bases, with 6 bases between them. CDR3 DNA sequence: TGTGCCAGCAGCCAAGTAACAGCTGAAGCTTTCTTT. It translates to CASSQVTAEAFF.

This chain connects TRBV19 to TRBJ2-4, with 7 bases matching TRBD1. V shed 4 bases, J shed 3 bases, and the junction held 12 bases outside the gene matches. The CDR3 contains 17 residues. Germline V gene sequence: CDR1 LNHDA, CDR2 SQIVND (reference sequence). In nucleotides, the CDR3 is TGTGCCAGTAGTACGAGACAGGGTGTTTATGGCAAAAACATTCAGTACTTC. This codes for CASSTRQGVYGKNIQYF.

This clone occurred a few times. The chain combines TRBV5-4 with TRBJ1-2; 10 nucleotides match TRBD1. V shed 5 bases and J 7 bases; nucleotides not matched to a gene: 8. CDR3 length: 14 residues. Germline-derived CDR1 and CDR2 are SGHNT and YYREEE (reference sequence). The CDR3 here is CASSQGQGRIGYTF. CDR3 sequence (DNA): TGTGCCAGCAGTCAGGGACAGGGGAGGATTGGCTACACCTTC. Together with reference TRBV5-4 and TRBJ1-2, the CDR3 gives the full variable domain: ETGVTQSPTHLIKTRGQQVTLRCSSQSGHNTVSWYQQALGQGPQFIFQYYREEENGRGNFPPRFSGLQFPNYSSELNVNALELDDSALYLCASSQGQGRIGYTFGSGTRLTVV.

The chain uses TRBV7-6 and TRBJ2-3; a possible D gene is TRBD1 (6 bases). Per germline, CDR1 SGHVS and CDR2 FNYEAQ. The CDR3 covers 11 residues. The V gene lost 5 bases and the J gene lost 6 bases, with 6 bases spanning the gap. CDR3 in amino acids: CASSQGDTQYF. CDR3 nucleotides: TGTGCCAGCAGCCAGGGGGATACGCAGTATTTT.

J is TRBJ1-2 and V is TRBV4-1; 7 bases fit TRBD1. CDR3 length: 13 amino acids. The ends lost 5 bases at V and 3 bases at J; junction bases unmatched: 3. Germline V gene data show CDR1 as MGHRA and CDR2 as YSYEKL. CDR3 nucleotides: TGCGCCAGCAGCTTAACAGGGGACTATGGCTACACCTTC. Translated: CASSLTGDYGYTF.

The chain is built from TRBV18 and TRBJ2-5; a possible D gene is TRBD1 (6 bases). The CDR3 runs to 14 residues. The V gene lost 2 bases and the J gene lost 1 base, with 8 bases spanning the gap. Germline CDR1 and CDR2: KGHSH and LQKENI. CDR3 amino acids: CASSPGQTQETQYF. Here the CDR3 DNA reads TGTGCCAGCTCACCAGGACAGACCCAAGAGACCCAGTACTTC. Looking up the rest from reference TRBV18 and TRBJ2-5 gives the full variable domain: NAGVMQNPRHLVRRRGQEARLRCSPMKGHSHVYWYRQLPEEGLKFMVYLQKENIIDESGMPKERFSAEFPKEGPSILRIQQVVRGDSAAYFCASSPGQTQETQYFGPGTRLLVL.

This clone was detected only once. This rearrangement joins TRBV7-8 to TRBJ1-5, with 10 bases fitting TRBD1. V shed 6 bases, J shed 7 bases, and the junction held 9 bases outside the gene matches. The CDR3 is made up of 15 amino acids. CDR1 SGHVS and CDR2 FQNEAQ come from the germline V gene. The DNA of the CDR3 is TGTGCCAGCAGGGAAGGGACAGGGGCAAGGCAGCCCCAGCATTTT. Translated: CASREGTGARQPQHF. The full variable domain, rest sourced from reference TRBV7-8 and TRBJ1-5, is GAGVSQSPRYKVAKRGQDVALRCDPISGHVSLFWYQQALGQGPEFLTYFQNEAQLDKSGLPSDRFFAERPEGSVSTLKIQRTQQEDSAVYLCASREGTGARQPQHFGDGTRLSIL.

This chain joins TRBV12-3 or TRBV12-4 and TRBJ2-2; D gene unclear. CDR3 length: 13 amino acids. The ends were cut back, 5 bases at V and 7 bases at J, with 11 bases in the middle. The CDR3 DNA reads TGTGCCAGCAGTACCGCCCGAGGCGGGGAGCTGTTTTTT. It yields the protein CASSTARGGELFF.

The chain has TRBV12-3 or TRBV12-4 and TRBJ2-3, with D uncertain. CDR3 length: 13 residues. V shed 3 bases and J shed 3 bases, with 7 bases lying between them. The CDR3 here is CASSFLATDTQYF. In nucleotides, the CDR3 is TGTGCCAGCAGTTTTCTGGCTACAGATACGCAGTATTTT.

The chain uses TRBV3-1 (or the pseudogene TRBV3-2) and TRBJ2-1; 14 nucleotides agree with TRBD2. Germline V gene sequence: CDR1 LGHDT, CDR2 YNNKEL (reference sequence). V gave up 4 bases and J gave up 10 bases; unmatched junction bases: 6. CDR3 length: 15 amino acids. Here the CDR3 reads CASSPLTSGRDEQFF. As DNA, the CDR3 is TGTGCCAGCAGCCCTCTGACTAGCGGGAGGGACGAGCAGTTCTTC.

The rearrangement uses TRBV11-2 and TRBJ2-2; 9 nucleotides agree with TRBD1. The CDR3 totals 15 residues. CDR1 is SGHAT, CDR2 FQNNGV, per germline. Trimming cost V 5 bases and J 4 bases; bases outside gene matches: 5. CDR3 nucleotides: TGTGCCAGCAGCGGGGGACAGGGAGGCACCGGGGAGCTGTTTTTT. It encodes CASSGGQGGTGELFF.

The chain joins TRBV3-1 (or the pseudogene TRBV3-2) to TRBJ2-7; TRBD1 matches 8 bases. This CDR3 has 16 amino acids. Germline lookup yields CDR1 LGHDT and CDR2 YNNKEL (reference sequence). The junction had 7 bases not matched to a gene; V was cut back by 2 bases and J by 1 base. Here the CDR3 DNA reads TGTGCCAGCAGCCAAACCGGGACAGGAGTATCCTACGAGCAGTACTTC. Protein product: CASSQTGTGVSYEQYF.

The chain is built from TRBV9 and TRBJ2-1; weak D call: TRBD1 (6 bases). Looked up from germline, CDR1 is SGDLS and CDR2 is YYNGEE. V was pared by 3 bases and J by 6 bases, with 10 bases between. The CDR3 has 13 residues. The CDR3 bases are TGTGCCAGCAGCGCGGGACACCTCAATGAGCAGTTCTTC. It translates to CASSAGHLNEQFF.

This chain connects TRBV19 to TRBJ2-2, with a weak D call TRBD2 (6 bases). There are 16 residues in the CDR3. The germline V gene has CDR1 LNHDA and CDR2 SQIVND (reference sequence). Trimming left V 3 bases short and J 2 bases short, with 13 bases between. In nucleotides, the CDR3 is TGTGCCAGTAGTATCCCCAGCGGGTTCAACACCGGGGAGCTGTTTTTT. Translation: CASSIPSGFNTGELFF.